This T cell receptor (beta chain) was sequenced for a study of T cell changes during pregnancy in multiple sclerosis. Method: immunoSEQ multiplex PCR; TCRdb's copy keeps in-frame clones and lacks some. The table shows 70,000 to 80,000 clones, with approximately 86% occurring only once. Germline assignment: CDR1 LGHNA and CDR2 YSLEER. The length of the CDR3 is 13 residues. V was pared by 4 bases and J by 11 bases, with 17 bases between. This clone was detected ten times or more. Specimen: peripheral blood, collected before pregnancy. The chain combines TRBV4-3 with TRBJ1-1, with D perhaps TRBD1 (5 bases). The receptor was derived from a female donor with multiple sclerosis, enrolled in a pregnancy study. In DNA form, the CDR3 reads TGCGCCAGCAGCCCAGGCGGGGGGGTGGTGGCTTTCTTT. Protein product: CASSPGGGVVAFF.